The 2 T cell receptor beta chains below come from one sample, sequenced in a study of blood T cell repertoires in COVID-19. Generated by immunoSEQ multiplex PCR, the TCRdb table keeps only in-frame clones and is missing some. The top ten clones hold over 1.2% of a sample with hundreds of thousands of clones, around 87% of them seen once. Sequenced: peripheral blood. The receptors here all came from a woman between 35 and 50 years old who had recovered from COVID-19.

The rearrangement joins TRBV19 to TRBJ1-5; D perhaps matches TRBD1 (6 bases). CDR1 is LNHDA and CDR2 is SQIVND in the germline V gene (reference sequence). The CDR3 contains 15 residues. Trimming shortened V by 5 bases and J by 11 bases, and 22 bases separated the two germline ends. In DNA form, the CDR3 reads TGTGCCAGTAGTTTCTGGGGGCCAGGCCGATCGGCCCAGCATTTT. As protein: CASSFWGPGRSAQHF.

The J gene is TRBJ1-3, the V gene TRBV7-2; D is unclear. This CDR3 is built from 14 residues. Trimming removed 4 bases at V and 4 bases at J, with 11 bases between. Looked up from germline, CDR1 is SGHTA and CDR2 is FQGNSA. This CDR3 reads CASSSTSGGNTIYF. As DNA, the CDR3 is TGTGCCAGCAGCTCTACCAGCGGCGGAAACACCATATATTTT. Full variable domain (outside the CDR3, taken from reference TRBV7-2 and TRBJ1-3): GAGVSQSPSNKVTEKGKDVELRCDPISGHTALYWYRQSLGQGLEFLIYFQGNSAPDKSGLPSDRFSAERTGGSVSTLTIQRTQQEDSAVYLCASSSTSGGNTIYFGEGSWLTVV.